This is a list of T cell receptor beta chains from one sample in a study of blood T cell repertoires in COVID-19. Produced via immunoSEQ multiplex PCR; TCRdb's table is partial and in-frame only. The data show 150,000 to 200,000 clones, under 90% seen once. The sample was PBMCs or T cells enriched from blood (not recorded which). Receptor source: a man in his forties or fifties who had recovered from COVID-19. CDR3s include the opening cysteine and the closing phenylalanine or tryptophan. D genes are given only for firm matches. Expanded clones get a size class; other rows say once, few or many, or leave the size out.

clone_size d_call j_call v_call cdr3_aa cdr3_nt
- - TRBJ1-4 TRBV19 CASRTGTVATNEKLFF TGTGCCAGTAGGACCGGGACTGTTGCAACTAATGAAAAACTGTTTTTT
- - TRBJ2-2 TRBV4-2 CASSQGGVRGGELFF TGTGCCAGCAGCCAAGGTGGAGTTAGAGGCGGGGAGCTGTTTTTT
- TRBD1 TRBJ1-1 TRBV12-5 CASGENRGWYTEAFF TGTGCTAGTGGCGAGAACAGGGGATGGTACACTGAAGCTTTCTTT
- TRBD1 TRBJ1-1 TRBV5-1 CASSTFGQGRAFF TGCGCCAGCAGCACCTTTGGACAGGGCCGAGCTTTCTTT
- - TRBJ1-1 TRBV11-2 CASSLGARAGASNTEAFF TGTGCCAGCAGCTTGGGGGCGAGGGCAGGGGCATCGAACACTGAAGCTTTCTTT
- - TRBJ1-5 TRBV19 CASSGQGLSQPQHF TGTGCCAGTAGCGGCCAGGGGCTTTCCCAGCCCCAGCATTTT
once - TRBJ2-3 TRBV27 CASSLSGARTDTQYF TGTGCCAGCAGTTTATCCGGTGCTCGCACAGATACGCAGTATTTT
- - TRBJ1-2 TRBV7-9 CASSIDRLYGYTF TGTGCCAGCAGCATAGACAGGCTCTATGGCTACACCTTC
- - TRBJ1-5 TRBV6-5 CASRTTGYSNQPQHF TGTGCCAGCAGAACAACAGGGTATAGCAATCAGCCCCAGCATTTT
- TRBD2 TRBJ2-1 TRBV24-1 CATSGGGGSYNEQFF TGTGCCACCAGTGGCGGCGGGGGCTCCTACAATGAGCAGTTCTTC
- - TRBJ1-1 TRBV6-6 CASSYSGTGSTEAFF TGTGCCAGCAGTTACTCGGGAACAGGGTCCACTGAAGCTTTCTTT
- - TRBJ1-3 TRBV4-2 CASSQGVVGSSGNTIYF TGTGCCAGCAGCCAAGGGGTAGTGGGGAGCTCTGGAAACACCATATATTTT
- - TRBJ1-2 TRBV6-5 CASSYFAEDGYTF TGTGCCAGCAGTTACTTCGCAGAAGATGGCTACACCTTC
- - TRBJ2-1 TRBV21-1 CASSKGGRGDIYNEQFF TGTGCCAGCAGCAAAGGTGGGCGGGGGGATATCTACAATGAGCAGTTCTTC
- TRBD1 TRBJ1-2 TRBV7-2 CASSLDRGRDYGYTF TGTGCCAGCAGCCTCGACAGGGGGCGCGACTATGGCTACACCTTC
- TRBD1 TRBJ2-7 TRBV11-2 CASSLGTGGNEQYF TGTGCCAGCAGCTTAGGGACAGGGGGCAACGAGCAGTACTTC
- - TRBJ1-1 TRBV29-1 CSVILRVEAFF TGCAGCGTAATTCTCCGGGTCGAAGCTTTCTTT
- TRBD2 TRBJ2-3 TRBV10-1 CASSESDLAGDTDTQYF TGCGCCAGCAGTGAGTCGGATCTAGCGGGGGACACAGATACGCAGTATTTT
- TRBD1 TRBJ1-4 TRBV7-2 CASRETGDEKLFF TGTGCCAGCAGGGAAACAGGGGACGAAAAACTGTTTTTT
- - TRBJ1-4 TRBV4-1 CASSQEKPLRPALEKLFF TGCGCCAGCAGCCAAGAGAAACCACTAAGACCGGCACTTGAAAAACTGTTTTTT
- - TRBJ2-5 TRBV7-9 CASRPGYQETQYF TGTGCCAGCAGACCAGGGTATCAAGAGACCCAGTACTTC
- - TRBJ1-2 TRBV7-9 CASSPSGGVNYGYTF TGTGCCAGCAGCCCGAGCGGGGGGGTAAACTATGGCTACACCTTC
- TRBD1 TRBJ2-3 TRBV18 CASSGDRADTQYF TGTGCCAGCTCGGGCGACAGGGCGGATACGCAGTATTTT
once TRBD1 TRBJ1-3 TRBV5-1 CASSSGQDGNTIYF TGCGCCAGCAGCTCGGGACAGGACGGAAACACCATATATTTT
once - TRBJ1-1 TRBV5-1 CASSLGGLYTEAFF TGCGCCAGCAGCTTGGGCGGTCTATACACTGAAGCTTTCTTT
- TRBD1 TRBJ2-2 TRBV19 CASSISDRRLTGELFF TGTGCCAGTAGTATATCGGACAGGAGGTTGACCGGGGAGCTGTTTTTT
- - TRBJ1-1 TRBV18 CASSPPSGFAFF TGTGCCAGCTCACCACCATCGGGGTTTGCTTTCTTT
- TRBD1 TRBJ2-1 TRBV12-3/TRBV12-4 CASRAGTGGWFF TGTGCCAGCAGGGCCGGGACAGGGGGTTGGTTCTTC
- TRBD1 TRBJ1-4 TRBV29-1 CSVATGATNEKLFF TGCAGCGTTGCCACAGGGGCAACTAATGAAAAACTGTTTTTT
- - TRBJ2-1 TRBV19 CASSKEGAVYNEQFF TGTGCCAGTAGTAAAGAAGGGGCGGTGTACAATGAGCAGTTCTTC
- - TRBJ1-5 TRBV4-3 CASSQDRWANQPQHF TGCGCCAGCAGCCAAGATAGGTGGGCGAATCAGCCCCAGCATTTT
- - TRBJ1-3 TRBV2 CASSVTSMGLFSGNTIYF TGTGCCAGCAGTGTAACCAGCATGGGACTCTTCTCTGGAAACACCATATATTTT
- TRBD2 TRBJ2-2 TRBV14 CASSPLAGGNTGELFF TGTGCCAGCAGCCCACTAGCGGGGGGGAACACCGGGGAGCTGTTTTTT
- - TRBJ2-7 TRBV27 CASSLRAGYEQYF TGTGCCAGCAGTCTCCGAGCAGGGTACGAGCAGTACTTC
- - TRBJ1-2 TRBV18 CASSPPSTGFMAGYTF TGTGCCAGCTCACCACCAAGTACAGGGTTCATGGCTGGCTACACCTTC
- TRBD1 TRBJ1-5 TRBV7-2 CASSFAGGRVQPQHF TGTGCCAGCAGCTTTGCAGGGGGCCGCGTTCAGCCCCAGCATTTT
once - TRBJ1-6 TRBV5-4 CASSPGTFNSPLHF TGTGCCAGCAGCCCCGGGACTTTCAATTCACCCCTCCACTTT